The source of this T cell receptor beta chain is a study of T cell responses to AZD1222 COVID-19 vaccine. Study findings and constraints: Elevations in Spike-specific TCR breadth and depth followed administration of two AZD1222 doses. Along spike, vaccine-associated CD4 TCRs were found throughout, with dominance at 160-218 and 743-854.

Only in-frame clones appear in the TCRdb table, and some are missing; sequencing was by immunoSEQ multiplex PCR. Seen here are more than 95,000 clones, about 86% observed once, and the top ten hold about a tenth. The CDR3 consists of 16 residues. After removal of 0 bases from V and 7 bases from J, the junction contained 9 bases not matched to a gene. Germline V gene lookup returns CDR1 SGDLS and CDR2 YYNGEE. As concerns this clone: The antigen remains undetermined.

The rearrangement joins TRBV9 to TRBJ2-1; 8 bases agree with TRBD1. The sequence derives from an adult in good health. The starting material was peripheral blood, obtained on day 0 of AZD1222 vaccination. The CDR3 coding sequence is TGTGCCAGCAGCGTAGCATCTCAGGGGGCTAAAAATGAGCAGTTCTTC. Protein: CASSVASQGAKNEQFF.